This paragraph reports one TCR beta chain. Its antigen is as yet unknown. The patients chosen for sequencing had shown expansion of CD8+CD57+ cells (detected by flow cytometry). Each patient had severe acquired aplastic anemia. The entry originates in a study of CD8+CD57+ T cells in acquired aplastic anemia. Genomic DNA constituted the template upon which TCR beta VDJ and CDR3 profiling was performed. Via MiXCR, TCRdb re-called the reads, giving one row per CDR3 protein. The table lists some 170,000 distinct CDR3 sequences, about two thirds of them singletons. The CDR3 extends over 15 amino acids. In germline, CDR1 is SEHNR, CDR2 FQNEAQ (reference sequence). V lost 7 bases to trimming and J lost 2 bases; unmatched junction nucleotides: 11. The study, taken as a whole, reports: Patients and controls shared nearly 30 CD8+ CDR3 sequences, highly expressed in patients.

The sample consisted of sorted CD4+, CD8+, or CD8+CD57+ T cells (not recorded which) from PBMCs. The V gene is TRBV7-9, the J gene TRBJ2-7; 7 nucleotides agree with TRBD1. This TCR was recovered from a human donor with aplastic anemia. The CDR3 nucleotides are TGTGCCAGCAACACCGCCGGGACAGAAACCTACGAGCAGTACTTC. Amino acid sequence: CASNTAGTETYEQYF.